Listed below are T cell receptor beta chains from one sample, sequenced in a study of cytomegalovirus exposure and HLA in healthy donors. Sequenced by immunoSEQ multiplex PCR; TCRdb stores in-frame clones only, minus some. The data show fewer than 200,000 clones, with around 85% seen just once and about 0.9% held by the top ten. Material for sequencing was PBMCs. Receptors were obtained from a woman in her 30s in good health and CMV-seronegative. Each CDR3 is given with its conserved first and last residue. A D gene is named only where the DNA matches it firmly. A row's size may be missing; if present it is once, few, many or a size class.

d_call j_call clone_size v_call cdr3_nt cdr3_aa
. TRBJ1-2 . TRBV7-2 TGTGCCAGCAGCTTATATGGCAGGGACTATGGCTACACCTTC CASSLYGRDYGYTF
TRBD2 TRBJ2-1 once TRBV7-9 TGTGCCAGCAGCCCGGGTGACTTAGCGGGAGGGGGGTACAATGAGCAGTTCTTC CASSPGDLAGGGYNEQFF
. TRBJ1-5 once TRBV18 TGTGCCAGCTCACCGCAAAGGGGAGGGATTGGCAATCAGCCCCAGCATTTT CASSPQRGGIGNQPQHF
TRBD2 TRBJ2-3 . TRBV9 TGTGCCAGCAGCGTAGTAGCGGGAGGGATTGCCGATACGCAGTATTTT CASSVVAGGIADTQYF
. TRBJ2-3 . TRBV2 TGTGCCAGCAGTGACCAGGAACAGGAAACTAGCACAGATACGCAGTATTTT CASSDQEQETSTDTQYF
. TRBJ2-5 . TRBV18 TGTGCCAGCTCACCACCTTTGGGCACGTACCTCAATCGGACCCAGTACTTC CASSPPLGTYLNRTQYF
TRBD1 TRBJ2-7 . TRBV7-9 TGTGCCAGCAAAAAGGGGACAGGGGCGGACGAGCAGTACTTC CASKKGTGADEQYF
. TRBJ1-2 . TRBV7-9 TGTGCCAGCAGTTTTCCCACGGGGGGGGGCTACACCTTC CASSFPTGGGYTF
. TRBJ2-7 . TRBV27 TGTGCCAGCAGTCCCAGCCGGGCGGGCTACGAGCAGTACTTC CASSPSRAGYEQYF
. TRBJ2-7 . TRBV5-1 TGCGCCAGCAGCCTCGGCGCAGGGGAGCACGAGCAGTACTTC CASSLGAGEHEQYF
. TRBJ1-3 few TRBV4-1 TGCGCCAGCAGCCAAGATCTCCCGGGGGTAAGAGGAAACACCATATATTTT CASSQDLPGVRGNTIYF
. TRBJ1-1 . TRBV5-1 TGCGCCAGCAGCTTGGAGGGGGTTGAAGCTTTCTTT CASSLEGVEAFF
. TRBJ2-2 . TRBV4-1 TGCGCCAGCAGCCACACGGACAGCCGCACCGGGGAGCTGTTTTTT CASSHTDSRTGELFF
TRBD1 TRBJ2-2 . TRBV9 TGTGCCAGCAGCCCGCGGGTGGAGACAGGGGTCGGGGAGCTGTTTTTT CASSPRVETGVGELFF
. TRBJ1-4 . TRBV7-2 TGTGCCAGCAGCTTAGGAACCCTCGGGACTAATGAAAAACTGTTTTTT CASSLGTLGTNEKLFF
TRBD2 TRBJ2-7 . TRBV5-1 TGCGCCAGCAGCTTGGATAGCGGGACGCGTTACGAGCAGTACTTC CASSLDSGTRYEQYF
. TRBJ2-3 once TRBV27 TGTGCCAGCAGTCTGCTTAGGGGGGGATACACAGATACGCAGTATTTT CASSLLRGGYTDTQYF
TRBD1 TRBJ1-6 . TRBV6-5 TGTGCCAGCACCCAGGGACAGGGGGGATCACCCCTCCACTTT CASTQGQGGSPLHF
. TRBJ2-7 . TRBV19 TGTGCCAGTAGTCAATTGGTGGGCCGGAACTACGAGCAGTACTTC CASSQLVGRNYEQYF
TRBD1 TRBJ2-7 few TRBV6-5 TGTGCCAGCAGTTCCGAAAACAGGGGGCCCTACGAGCAGTACTTC CASSSENRGPYEQYF
. TRBJ2-3 . TRBV27 TGTGCCAGTGCATCAGGGACTGCTTACACAGATACGCAGTATTTT CASASGTAYTDTQYF
TRBD1 TRBJ1-1 . TRBV7-8 TGTGCCAGCAGCTCCCACAGGGGAATGAACACTGAAGCTTTCTTT CASSSHRGMNTEAFF
TRBD2 TRBJ2-7 . TRBV27 TGTGCCAGCAGTCCCACTAGCGGATCTCGGGACGAGCAGTACTTC CASSPTSGSRDEQYF
TRBD1 TRBJ1-2 . TRBV2 TGTGCCAGCAGTCCGACAGGGGGCGCCCAGGCCTATGGCTACACCTTC CASSPTGGAQAYGYTF
. TRBJ1-5 few TRBV6-1 TGTGCCAGCAGTGTAGAGCTTAGCAATCAGCCCCAGCATTTT CASSVELSNQPQHF
. TRBJ2-3 . TRBV4-3 TGCGCCAGCAGCCAAACAGGGGGCCTAGCGGGATACACAGATACGCAGTATTTT CASSQTGGLAGYTDTQYF
. TRBJ2-3 . TRBV19 TGTGCCAGTAGTCCCCGGACAGGCACAGATACGCAGTATTTT CASSPRTGTDTQYF
. TRBJ1-2 . TRBV19 TGTGCCAGTAGATGGCCCTCGGGGGGGAGCTACACCTTC CASRWPSGGSYTF
. TRBJ1-4 . TRBV5-4 TGTGCCAGCAGCTTGGTGCCGTCAGGTGCAACTAATGAAAAACTGTTTTTT CASSLVPSGATNEKLFF
. TRBJ2-7 . TRBV7-8 TGTGCCAGCACCCTGACTACCCGCTACGAGCAGTACTTC CASTLTTRYEQYF
TRBD2 TRBJ2-7 . TRBV19 TGTGCCAGTAGTGGACTAGCGGGGGGATACGAGCAGTACTTC CASSGLAGGYEQYF
TRBD2 TRBJ2-2 . TRBV9 TGTGCCAGCAGCCCGGGAGGCAACACCGGGGAGCTGTTTTTT CASSPGGNTGELFF